The 21 T cell receptor beta chains below were found in one sample sequenced in a study of blood T cells in healthy people across ages. Alongside a J-beta primer mix, a sample-barcoded 5' primer served in a second PCR lasting roughly 6 to 11 cycles. TCRdb reprocessed the 5' RACE reads with MiXCR, giving one entry per CDR3 protein. The sample consists of about 580,000 distinct CDR3 sequences, around 48% of them appearing once. Sequenced input: blood. The receptors here all came from an elderly man in good health.

Remarks on this clonotype: The junction departs from the called germline gene at one end, perhaps through a read error. The chain links TRBV6-6 to TRBJ2-7; possibly TRBD1 for D (5 bases). In germline, CDR1 is MNHNY, CDR2 SVGAGI (reference sequence). This CDR3 comprises 15 residues. The CDR3 nucleotides read TGTGCCGGCAGTTACAGGACCAGGACCAACTACGAGCAGTACTTC. Translating gives CAGSYRTRTNYEQYF.

The V call is TRBV4-1, the J call TRBJ1-4; no firm D call. Trimming left V 4 bases short and J 8 bases short, with 14 bases between. Germline lookup yields CDR1 MGHRA and CDR2 YSYEKL. The CDR3 is made up of 14 amino acids. The CDR3 coding sequence is TGCGCCAGCAGCCTGGTTCCCGGGGAGGAAAAACTGTTTTTT. Translated, it gives CASSLVPGEEKLFF.

Concerning this clonotype: This may come from a read error, since a much larger clone is one base off. J is TRBJ1-4 and V is TRBV6-6; no reliable D call. Germline lookup yields CDR1 MNHNY and CDR2 SVGAGI (reference sequence). The CDR3 consists of 14 residues. Trimming pared 6 bases from V and 4 bases from J, leaving 12 bases between. DNA for the CDR3: TGTGCCAGCAGAAGAGGACGGATTAATGAAAAACTGTTTTTT. Translated: CASRRGRINEKLFF.

This clonotype was seen ten or more times. The gene calls are TRBV5-1 and TRBJ2-7, with 8 bases identical to TRBD1. CDR3 size: 15 residues. Germline-derived CDR1 and CDR2 are SGHRS and YFSETQ. Trimming cost V 0 bases and J 0 bases; bases outside gene matches: 2. The CDR3 reads CASSLGQGLSYEQYF. CDR3 nucleotides: TGCGCCAGCAGCTTGGGACAGGGGCTCTCCTACGAGCAGTACTTC. The whole variable domain, filled in from reference TRBV5-1 and TRBJ2-7, reads KAGVTQTPRYLIKTRGQQVTLSCSPISGHRSVSWYQQTPGQGLQFLFEYFSETQRNKGNFPGRFSGRQFSNSRSEMNVSTLELGDSALYLCASSLGQGLSYEQYFGPGTRLTVT.

The V gene is TRBV9, the J gene TRBJ2-2; possibly TRBD1 for D (5 bases). Trimming left V 4 bases short and J 0 bases short, with 13 bases between. From germline, CDR1 is SGDLS and CDR2 YYNGEE. The length of the CDR3 is 16 residues. CDR3 region: CASSPRPGTNTGELFF. The CDR3 bases are TGTGCCAGCAGCCCCCGGCCAGGGACGAACACCGGGGAGCTGTTTTTT. The full variable domain, rest sourced from reference TRBV9 and TRBJ2-2, is DSGVTQTPKHLITATGQRVTLRCSPRSGDLSVYWYQQSLDQGLQFLIQYYNGEERAKGNILERFSAQQFPDLHSELNLSSLELGDSALYFCASSPRPGTNTGELFFGEGSRLTVL.

CDR3 sequence: CSARDPGIATNEKLFF. The CDR3 nucleotides are TGCAGTGCTAGAGACCCCGGGATTGCAACTAATGAAAAACTGTTTTTT. V is TRBV20-1 and J is TRBJ1-4; D gene unclear. The germline V gene has CDR1 DFQATT and CDR2 SNEGSKA (reference sequence). The V end lost 0 bases, the J end lost 0 bases, and 11 bases lay between the germline ends. This CDR3 is built from 16 residues.

For this clonotype: Sequence at one end of the junction differs from germline and may be a read error. The V call is TRBV20-1, the J call TRBJ2-5; tentative D call: TRBD2 (6 bases). This CDR3 comprises 14 residues. Germline CDR1 reads DFQATT; CDR2 reads SNEGSKA (reference sequence). Here the CDR3 reads CSARGDFAQEAQYF. The CDR3 DNA follows: TGCAGTGCTAGAGGGGACTTCGCCCAAGAGGCCCAGTACTTC.

This clonotype was recorded a few times. V is TRBV5-1 and J is TRBJ2-2; perhaps TRBD1 as D (6 bases). The CDR3 has 14 residues. Germline-derived CDR1 and CDR2 are SGHRS and YFSETQ. V was clipped by 4 bases and J by 4 bases, with 11 bases between them. CDR3 region: CASSQTGPTGELFF. Here the CDR3 DNA reads TGCGCCAGCAGCCAAACAGGGCCCACCGGGGAGCTGTTTTTT.

This clonotype was observed a few times. The chain has TRBV7-2 and TRBJ2-3; the D gene could be TRBD1 or TRBD2 (5 bases each). The CDR3 runs 15 residues. The germline V and J ends were trimmed by 5 bases and 10 bases, with 22 bases remaining between them. In germline, CDR1 is SGHTA, CDR2 FQGNSA. CDR3 sequence reads: CASSPDRVRWDAQYF. CDR3 sequence (DNA): TGTGCCAGCAGCCCTGACAGAGTCAGGTGGGACGCGCAGTATTTT.

The CDR3 here is CASSQDIGGRQETQYF. For the CDR3, the DNA is TGCGCCAGCAGCCAAGATATCGGGGGCAGGCAAGAGACCCAGTACTTC. J is TRBJ2-5 and V is TRBV4-3, with D perhaps being TRBD1 or TRBD2 (6 bases each). The CDR3 runs 16 residues. Germline loops: CDR1 LGHNA, CDR2 YSLEER. V lost 0 bases and J lost 2, with 13 bases in between.

The chain recombines TRBV7-2 with TRBJ2-7, with D perhaps matching TRBD1 (5 bases). This CDR3 comprises 15 residues. The V end lost 1 base, the J end lost 2 bases, and 12 bases lay between the germline ends. CDR1 and CDR2 (germline): SGHTA, FQGNSA. The CDR3 loop is CASSLEAGPTYEQYF. DNA of the CDR3: TGTGCCAGCAGCTTAGAGGCAGGGCCCACCTACGAGCAGTACTTC.

This clonotype was seen a handful of times. The chain has TRBV20-1 and TRBJ1-5, with D tentatively TRBD1 (5 bases). CDR1 and CDR2 (germline): DFQATT, SNEGSKA (reference sequence). The CDR3 is made up of 14 amino acids. The germline V and J ends were trimmed by 0 bases and 4 bases, with 10 bases remaining between them. Here the CDR3 reads CSAREHGGNQPQHF. Here the CDR3 DNA reads TGCAGTGCTAGAGAACACGGGGGGAATCAGCCCCAGCATTTT.

V is TRBV4-3 and J is TRBJ2-2; 7 bases line up with TRBD2. Germline CDR1 and CDR2: LGHNA and YSLEER. With 0 bases clipped from V and 0 bases from J, the junction kept 4 bases outside the gene matches. CDR3 length equals 17 residues. The DNA for the CDR3 is TGCGCCAGCAGCCAAGATCGTCGGGGGGCGAACACCGGGGAGCTGTTTTTT. Its protein product is CASSQDRRGANTGELFF.

The chain recombines TRBV9 with TRBJ2-3, with D perhaps TRBD2 (6 bases). V shed 3 bases and J shed 2 bases, with 16 bases lying between them. Germline V gives CDR1 SGDLS, CDR2 YYNGEE. The CDR3 length is 16 residues. CDR3 region: CASSGIGGLNTDTQYF. The CDR3 DNA reads as TGTGCCAGCAGCGGAATCGGGGGACTCAACACAGATACGCAGTATTTT.

This chain connects TRBV7-8 to TRBJ1-1; 8 nucleotides match TRBD1. The germline V gene has CDR1 SGHVS and CDR2 FQNEAQ. After removal of 5 bases from V and 0 bases from J, the junction contained 8 bases not matched to a gene. The CDR3 is made up of 16 amino acids. The CDR3 region is CASSLRDRSMNTEAFF. As DNA, the CDR3 is TGTGCCAGCAGCCTCAGGGACAGGTCAATGAACACTGAAGCTTTCTTT.

The chain links TRBV7-9 to TRBJ1-4; possibly TRBD1 for D (5 bases). The CDR3 has 16 amino acids. V was trimmed by 4 bases and J by 7 bases, leaving 19 bases between them. The germline V gene has CDR1 SEHNR and CDR2 FQNEAQ (reference sequence). CDR3 bases: TGTGCCAGCAGCTCGAGCAGGGTGGTGCAGCGTGAAAAACTGTTTTTT. It yields the protein CASSSSRVVQREKLFF.

There are a few counts of this clonotype. This chain joins TRBV7-2 and TRBJ2-7; 8 bases are shared with TRBD2. With 3 bases clipped from V and 4 bases from J, the junction kept 5 bases outside the gene matches. CDR3 length: 14 amino acids. Looked up from germline, CDR1 is SGHTA and CDR2 is FQGNSA. The CDR3 protein is CASSFVAGLYEQYF. DNA for the CDR3: TGTGCCAGCAGCTTTGTAGCGGGGCTATACGAGCAGTACTTC.

V and J are TRBV7-6 and TRBJ1-5, with TRBD1 matching over 8 bases. The CDR3 consists of 15 residues. Trimming at V came to 1 base and at J to 5 bases, leaving 4 bases not matched to a gene. The germline V gene has CDR1 SGHVS and CDR2 FNYEAQ. CDR3 sequence (DNA): TGTGCCAGCAGCTTAGGGACAGGGAGGGATCAGCCCCAGCATTTT. This encodes CASSLGTGRDQPQHF. Full variable domain (remainder filled in from reference TRBV7-6 and TRBJ1-5): GAGVSQSPRYKVTKRGQDVALRCDPISGHVSLYWYRQALGQGPEFLTYFNYEAQQDKSGLPNDRFSAERPEGSISTLTIQRTEQRDSAMYRCASSLGTGRDQPQHFGDGTRLSIL.

The rearrangement joins TRBV5-1 to TRBJ1-1; perhaps TRBD1 as D (6 bases). Trimming left V 4 bases short and J 4 bases short, with 14 bases between. Germline assignment: CDR1 SGHRS and CDR2 YFSETQ. The length of the CDR3 is 14 residues. The CDR3 bases are TGCGCCAGCAGCGACAGGTTCGGATTCACTGAAGCTTTCTTT. Translation: CASSDRFGFTEAFF.

The CDR3 DNA reads as TGCAGCGTTCTCGTATCTGCCTACGAGCAGTACTTC. Amino acids: CSVLVSAYEQYF. The rearrangement uses TRBV29-1 and TRBJ2-7; no definite D call. The CDR3 spans 12 residues. Deletions cut 5 bases from V and 2 bases from J, with 10 bases between. The germline gives CDR1 SQVTM, CDR2 ANQGSEA.

The gene calls are TRBV20-1 and TRBJ1-1; TRBD1 is a possible D gene (6 bases). V was shortened by 1 base and J by 0 bases, with 15 bases between the two germline ends. CDR1 and CDR2 from the germline V gene are DFQATT and SNEGSKA (reference sequence). The CDR3 consists of 16 residues. In DNA form, the CDR3 reads TGCAGTGCTAGAGGAGGGGGAGGGGAGATGAACACTGAAGCTTTCTTT. This translates into CSARGGGGEMNTEAFF.